This T cell receptor beta chain is drawn from a study of T cells expressing NK-cell markers. Across the whole study: Sorted CD3+CD56-NKG2C+, CD3+CD56+NKG2C- and CD3+CD56+NKG2C+ T cells were the source of the TCR beta repertoires.

In regard to this clonotype: Antigen: not known.

Reprocessing the 5' RACE reads, TCRdb reports a single entry for every CDR3 protein and omits DNA. The sample totals 140,000 or so distinct CDR3 sequences; its top ten clones hold 12%. Study observations and caveats: Whether expanded NKG2C-expressing T cell clones recognize HCMV is unknown. The study found these clonotypes also leading the CD3+CD56-NKG2C+ fraction in a few donors. Dominant NKG2C+ clonotype frequencies of about 1.0-8% of CD8+ T cells were measured in more than five donors.

There are 15 residues in the CDR3. The germline V gene encodes CDR1 MDHEN and CDR2 SYDVKM. The chain has TRBV28 and TRBJ2-3; TCRdb's D call, TRBD2, is unchecked because there is no DNA. The origin of this receptor is a man aged 18 to 30 in good health. Sequencing used blood T cells: a sorted CD56 or NKG2C T cell subset, CD4+ or CD8+ T cells, or bulk PBMC T cells (not recorded which). CDR3 loop: CASSSHLVGTDTQYF.